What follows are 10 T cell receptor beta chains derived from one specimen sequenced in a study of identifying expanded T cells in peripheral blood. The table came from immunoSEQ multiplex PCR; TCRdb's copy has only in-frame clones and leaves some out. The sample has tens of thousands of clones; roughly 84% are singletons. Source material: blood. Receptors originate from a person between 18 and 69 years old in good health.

This CDR3 is CASSQVRDTDTQYF. CDR3 sequence (DNA): TGTGCCAGCAGCCAGGTGAGGGACACAGATACGCAGTATTTT. The chain is built from TRBV7-2 and TRBJ2-3; D possibly corresponds to TRBD2 (5 bases). Trimming removed 5 bases from V and 2 bases from J, with 11 bases in between. Germline lookup yields CDR1 SGHTA and CDR2 FQGNSA. This CDR3 spans 14 amino acids.

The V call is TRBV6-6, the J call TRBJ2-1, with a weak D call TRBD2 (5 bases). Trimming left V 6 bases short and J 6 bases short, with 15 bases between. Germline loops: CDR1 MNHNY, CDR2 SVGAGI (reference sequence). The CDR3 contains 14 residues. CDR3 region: CASRLPEDGNEQFF. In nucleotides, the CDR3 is TGTGCCAGCAGGCTACCGGAGGATGGCAATGAGCAGTTCTTC.

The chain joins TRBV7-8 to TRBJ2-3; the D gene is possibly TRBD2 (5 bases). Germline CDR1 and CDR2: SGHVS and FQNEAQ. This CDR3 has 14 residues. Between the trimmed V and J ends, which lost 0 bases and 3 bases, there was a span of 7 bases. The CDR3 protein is CASSLAAATDTQYF. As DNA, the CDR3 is TGTGCCAGCAGCTTAGCAGCGGCTACAGATACGCAGTATTTT. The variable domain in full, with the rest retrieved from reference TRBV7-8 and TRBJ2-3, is GAGVSQSPRYKVAKRGQDVALRCDPISGHVSLFWYQQALGQGPEFLTYFQNEAQLDKSGLPSDRFFAERPEGSVSTLKIQRTQQEDSAVYLCASSLAAATDTQYFGPGTRLTVL.

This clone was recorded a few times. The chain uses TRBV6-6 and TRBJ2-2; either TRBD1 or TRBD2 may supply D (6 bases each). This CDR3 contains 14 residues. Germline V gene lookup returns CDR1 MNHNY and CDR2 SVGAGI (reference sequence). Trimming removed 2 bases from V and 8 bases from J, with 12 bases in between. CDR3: CASSYPSGAGELFF. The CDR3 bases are TGTGCCAGCAGTTACCCCTCGGGGGCGGGGGAGCTGTTTTTT.

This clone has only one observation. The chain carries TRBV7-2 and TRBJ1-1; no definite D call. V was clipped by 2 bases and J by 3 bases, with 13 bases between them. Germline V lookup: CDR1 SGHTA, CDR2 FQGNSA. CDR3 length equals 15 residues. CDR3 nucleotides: TGTGCCAGCAGCTTATATAGGGTTACGGACACTGAAGCTTTCTTT. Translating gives CASSLYRVTDTEAFF.

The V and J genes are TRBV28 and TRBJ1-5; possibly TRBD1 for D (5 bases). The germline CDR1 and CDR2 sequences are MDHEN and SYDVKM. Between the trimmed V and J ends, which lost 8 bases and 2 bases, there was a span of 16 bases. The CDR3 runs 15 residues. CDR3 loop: CASPPSGGGNQPQHF. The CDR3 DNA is TGTGCCAGCCCCCCCTCGGGAGGGGGCAATCAGCCCCAGCATTTT.

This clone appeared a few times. CDR3 nucleotides: TGTGCCAGTAGTCTAACTAGCGGGAGGGTCCCCTCCTACAATGAGCAGTTCTTC. Translation gives CASSLTSGRVPSYNEQFF. V is TRBV19 and J is TRBJ2-1, with 13 positions matching TRBD2. In germline, CDR1 is LNHDA, CDR2 SQIVND (reference sequence). The CDR3 is 18 residues long. Losses at the gene ends were 5 bases for V and 0 bases for J; bases not matched to a gene: 7.

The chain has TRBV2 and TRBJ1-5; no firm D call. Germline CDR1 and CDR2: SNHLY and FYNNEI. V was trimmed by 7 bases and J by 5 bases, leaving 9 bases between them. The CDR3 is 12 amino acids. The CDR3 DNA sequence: TGTGCCAGCAATACGGTCGATCAGCCCCAGCATTTT. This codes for CASNTVDQPQHF.

The CDR3 region has the DNA TGTGCCAGCAGGGGGGGGGCCGGAGGTCAGCCCCAGCATTTT. It is translated as CASRGGAGGQPQHF. The V and J genes are TRBV27 and TRBJ1-5; D perhaps matches TRBD1 (6 bases). This CDR3 has 14 residues. Germline V lookup: CDR1 MNHEY, CDR2 SMNVEV (reference sequence). V lost 6 bases to trimming and J lost 6 bases, with 15 bases between them.

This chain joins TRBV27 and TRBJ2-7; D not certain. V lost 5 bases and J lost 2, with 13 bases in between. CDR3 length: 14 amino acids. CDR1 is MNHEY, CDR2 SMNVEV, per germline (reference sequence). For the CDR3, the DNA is TGTGCCAGCAGTGTGTCAGTCGGCCCCTACGAGCAGTACTTC. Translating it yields CASSVSVGPYEQYF.